A single sample is the source of the 27 T cell receptor beta chains below, sequenced in a study of Tregs in tolerant kidney transplant recipients. Profiling relied on immunoSEQ multiplex PCR, and the TCRdb table lists in-frame clones only, not all of them. In the table there are 15,000 to 20,000 clones, roughly four fifths of which are singletons. The sample comprised Tregs from blood. These receptors all stem from a human donor in good health.

This sequence joins TRBV30 and TRBJ1-5; the D gene is possibly TRBD1 (6 bases). V shed 2 bases and J shed 5 bases, with 10 bases lying between them. Germline lookup yields CDR1 GTSNPN and CDR2 SVGIG (reference sequence). CDR3 length equals 13 residues. The CDR3 coding sequence is TGTGCCTGGAGTACCACAGGGTATCAGCCCCAGCATTTT. Its protein is CAWSTTGYQPQHF.

The chain has TRBV7-9 and TRBJ2-1; D perhaps matches TRBD2 (6 bases). Looked up from germline, CDR1 is SEHNR and CDR2 is FQNEAQ (reference sequence). The CDR3 has 14 amino acids. Trimming removed 3 bases from V and 10 bases from J, with 16 bases in between. The CDR3 nucleotides are TGTGCCAGCAGCTTTTCACTCCACAGCGGGGAGCAGTTCTTC. Its protein is CASSFSLHSGEQFF.

This chain connects TRBV2 to TRBJ2-5, with 8 bases identical to TRBD1. Per the germline V gene, CDR1 is SNHLY and CDR2 is FYNNEI. The J segment lost 7 bases and the V segment lost 6 bases, leaving 10 bases of the junction unmatched. CDR3 length equals 14 residues. The CDR3 DNA is TGTGCCAGCAGCGCGTCCAGGGGGCGGGGGACCCAGTACTTC. Its protein product is CASSASRGRGTQYF. Full variable domain (rest looked up from reference TRBV2 and TRBJ2-5): EPEVTQTPSHQVTQMGQEVILRCVPISNHLYFYWYRQILGQKVEFLVSFYNNEISEKSEIFDDQFSVERPDGSNFTLKIRSTKLEDSAMYFCASSASRGRGTQYFGPGTRLLVL.

This chain joins TRBV6-1 and TRBJ1-2; D ambiguous. The CDR3 totals 14 residues. Germline CDR1 and CDR2: MNHNS and SASEGT. V was cut by 6 bases and J by 4 bases, with 15 bases left in between. CDR3 nucleotides: TGTGCCAGCAGCGAGACCCGGGGAAGCTATGGCTACACCTTC. This translates into CASSETRGSYGYTF.

This chain links TRBV27 with TRBJ2-2; unclear D gene. Germline V CDR1 and CDR2: MNHEY, SMNVEV (reference sequence). Trimming left V 5 bases short and J 6 bases short, with 13 bases between. The CDR3 loop spans 14 amino acids. As DNA, the CDR3 is TGTGCCAGCAGTCCCTTAAGAAGGTCCGGGGAGCTGTTTTTT. Its translation is CASSPLRRSGELFF.

The chain carries TRBV5-1 and TRBJ2-7; 9 bases agree with TRBD1. CDR1 SGHRS and CDR2 YFSETQ come from the germline V gene. Trimming cost V 2 bases and J 2 bases; bases outside gene matches: 5. The CDR3 is made up of 15 amino acids. CDR3 nucleotides: TGCGCCAGCAGCTTTGGCGGGGACAGGGCCTACGAGCAGTACTTC. Amino acids: CASSFGGDRAYEQYF.

Only one count was recorded for this clone. V usage is TRBV28 and J usage is TRBJ2-1; weak D call: TRBD2 (7 bases). Germline-derived CDR1 and CDR2 are MDHEN and SYDVKM. V lost 7 bases, J lost 8 bases, and 15 bases lay in between. The CDR3 sequence is 13 residues long. The DNA of the CDR3 is TGTGCCAGCATCAGGGGAGGGCATGATGAGCAGTTCTTC. This sequence encodes CASIRGGHDEQFF.

This clone is large by share. The V call is TRBV2, the J call TRBJ2-7; a possible D gene is TRBD1 (6 bases). The length of the CDR3 is 12 residues. V was clipped by 5 bases and J by 3 bases, with 8 bases between them. Germline lookup yields CDR1 SNHLY and CDR2 FYNNEI. CDR3 coding DNA: TGTGCCAGCAGTTGGACAGTCTACGAGCAGTACTTC. It yields the protein CASSWTVYEQYF. Looking up the rest from reference TRBV2 and TRBJ2-7 gives the full variable domain: EPEVTQTPSHQVTQMGQEVILRCVPISNHLYFYWYRQILGQKVEFLVSFYNNEISEKSEIFDDQFSVERPDGSNFTLKIRSTKLEDSAMYFCASSWTVYEQYFGPGTRLTVT.

The genes are TRBV14 and TRBJ2-3; D gene ambiguous. The CDR3 runs to 12 residues. CDR1 SGHDN and CDR2 FVKESK come from the germline V gene. Trimming took off 4 bases at V and 6 bases at J, with 8 bases between the two ends. The CDR3 here is CASSLFPDTQYF. CDR3 bases: TGTGCCAGCAGCCTCTTCCCCGATACGCAGTATTTT.

This chain joins TRBV9 and TRBJ2-3; D tentatively reads TRBD1 or TRBD2 (6 bases each). CDR3 length: 16 amino acids. Looked up from germline, CDR1 is SGDLS and CDR2 is YYNGEE. The ends were cut back, 4 bases at V and 8 bases at J, with 23 bases in the middle. The CDR3 loop reads CASSQYGGPTTGTQYF. The CDR3 DNA reads as TGTGCCAGCAGCCAATATGGGGGGCCTACAACGGGTACGCAGTATTTT. Supplemented by reference TRBV9 and TRBJ2-3, the full variable domain reads DSGVTQTPKHLITATGQRVTLRCSPRSGDLSVYWYQQSLDQGLQFLIQYYNGEERAKGNILERFSAQQFPDLHSELNLSSLELGDSALYFCASSQYGGPTTGTQYFGPGTRLTVL.

This clone was seen only a few times. The V call is TRBV6-5, the J call TRBJ2-3; TRBD2 might be the D (5 bases). CDR1 and CDR2 (germline): MNHEY, SVGAGI. Trimming removed 2 bases at V and 4 bases at J, with 16 bases between. The CDR3 is made up of 16 amino acids. CDR3 in amino acids: CASSYALGTGADTQYF. The CDR3 bases are TGTGCCAGCAGTTACGCCCTGGGCACCGGGGCAGATACGCAGTATTTT.

This clone has more than one count but fewer than ten. The chain combines TRBV2 with TRBJ2-7; tentative D call: TRBD1 (5 bases). CDR3 length equals 11 residues. Germline V CDR1 and CDR2: SNHLY, FYNNEI. V dropped 4 bases and J dropped 5 bases, with 6 bases sitting between them. The CDR3 sequence: CASSVGDEQYF. CDR3 bases: TGTGCCAGCAGTGTAGGGGACGAGCAGTACTTC.

J is TRBJ1-3 and V is TRBV30; tentatively, D is TRBD1 (5 bases). Germline V CDR1 and CDR2: GTSNPN, SVGIG (reference sequence). CDR3 length: 11 residues. The V gene lost 3 bases and the J gene lost 7 bases, with 7 bases spanning the gap. The CDR3 loop is CAWREGNTIYF. The DNA of the CDR3 is TGTGCCTGGAGGGAGGGGAACACCATATATTTT.

Regarding this clone: Distinct nucleotide sequences in the sample also encode this CDR3. V is TRBV11-2 and J is TRBJ2-1; 10 bases map to TRBD2. This CDR3 spans 15 amino acids. V shed 3 bases, J shed 9 bases, and the junction held 8 bases outside the gene matches. Germline V gives CDR1 SGHAT, CDR2 FQNNGV. This chain's CDR3 is CASSFTSGIRVEQFF. CDR3 in DNA: TGTGCCAGCAGCTTTACTAGCGGGATCAGGGTTGAGCAGTTCTTC.

The chain joins TRBV9 to TRBJ1-1; D call uncertain. This CDR3 region has 15 residues. Germline V gene sequence: CDR1 SGDLS, CDR2 YYNGEE. Trimming took off 0 bases at V and 0 bases at J, with 9 bases between the two ends. CDR3 amino acids: CASSVDAGLNTEAFF. The CDR3 DNA sequence: TGTGCCAGCAGCGTAGACGCGGGCTTGAACACTGAAGCTTTCTTT.

The genes are TRBV30 and TRBJ2-7, with D perhaps TRBD1 (5 bases). Germline CDR1 is GTSNPN and CDR2 is SVGIG (reference sequence). Between the trimmed V and J ends, which lost 4 bases and 2 bases, there was a span of 9 bases. CDR3 length: 12 residues. CDR3 region: CAWTDNTYEQYF. The CDR3 nucleotides are TGTGCCTGGACGGACAATACCTACGAGCAGTACTTC. Using reference TRBV30 and TRBJ2-7 for the parts outside the CDR3, the full variable domain is SQTIHQWPATLVQPVGSPLSLECTVEGTSNPNLYWYRQAAGRGLQLLFYSVGIGQISSEVPQNLSASRPQDRQFILSSKKLLLSDSGFYLCAWTDNTYEQYFGPGTRLTVT.

V gene TRBV18 combines with J gene TRBJ1-1, with unresolved D. Trimming took 1 base from V and 2 from J, leaving 5 bases between them. The CDR3 is 13 residues long. Germline V gene data show CDR1 as KGHSH and CDR2 as LQKENI. The CDR3 nucleotides read TGTGCCAGCTCACCACTTTCCAACACTGAAGCTTTCTTT. This translates into CASSPLSNTEAFF.

This chain joins TRBV5-7 and TRBJ2-7; the D is unclear. TRBV5-7 falls under the ORF class, with uncertain function. V was trimmed by 2 bases and J by 6 bases, leaving 3 bases between them. CDR3 length equals 10 residues. CDR3 coding DNA: TGTGCCAGCAGCTTTCGCGAGCAGTACTTC. Protein: CASSFREQYF.

V is TRBV7-9 and J is TRBJ1-4; 7 bases agree with TRBD1. With V trimmed by 7 bases and J by 6 bases, 8 bases remained unmatched. Germline-derived CDR1 and CDR2 are SEHNR and FQNEAQ (reference sequence). This CDR3 is built from 14 residues. The DNA of the CDR3 is TGTGCCAGCACCACACAGGGGAGACATGAAAAACTGTTTTTT. This translates into CASTTQGRHEKLFF. The full variable domain, completed using reference TRBV7-9 and TRBJ1-4, is DTGVSQNPRHKITKRGQNVTFRCDPISEHNRLYWYRQTLGQGPEFLTYFQNEAQLEKSRLLSDRFSAERPKGSFSTLEIQRTEQGDSAMYLCASTTQGRHEKLFFGSGTQLSVL.

By share, this clone counts as medium-sized. This rearrangement joins TRBV5-1 to TRBJ1-5, with D possibly matching TRBD1 (6 bases). CDR3 length: 15 amino acids. Trimming removed 4 bases from V and 7 bases from J, with 18 bases in between. The V gene's germline CDR1 is SGHRS and CDR2 YFSETQ. The CDR3 reads CASSPATGVGQPQHF. In nucleotides, the CDR3 is TGCGCCAGCAGCCCAGCGACAGGAGTGGGGCAGCCCCAGCATTTT. Using reference TRBV5-1 and TRBJ1-5 for the parts outside the CDR3, the full variable domain is KAGVTQTPRYLIKTRGQQVTLSCSPISGHRSVSWYQQTPGQGLQFLFEYFSETQRNKGNFPGRFSGRQFSNSRSEMNVSTLELGDSALYLCASSPATGVGQPQHFGDGTRLSIL.

With respect to this clone: The junction departs from the called germline gene at one end, perhaps through a read error. The chain couples TRBV10-3 to TRBJ2-7; 9 nucleotides agree with TRBD1. The CDR3 spans 18 residues. The germline V gene encodes CDR1 ENHRY and CDR2 SYGVKD. The CDR3 loop is CAISNTPGTGLFSSEQYF. Here the CDR3 DNA reads TGTGCCATCAGCAACACCCCTGGGACAGGGTTATTCTCCTCCGAGCAGTACTTC.

The chain employs TRBV14 and TRBJ1-2; 8 positions agree with TRBD1. V lost 6 bases, J lost 3 bases, and 3 bases stayed unmatched. From germline, CDR1 is SGHDN and CDR2 FVKESK. CDR3 size: 13 residues. CDR3 in DNA: TGTGCCAGCAGTCGGGACAGGTACTATGGCTACACCTTC. This encodes CASSRDRYYGYTF.

The gene calls are TRBV6-1 and TRBJ2-5; TRBD2 matches 11 bases. This CDR3 spans 17 amino acids. V lost 4 bases to trimming and J lost 5 bases; unmatched junction nucleotides: 12. CDR1 is MNHNS, CDR2 SASEGT, per germline. CDR3 residues: CASSVLAGGQAGETQYF. CDR3 nucleotide sequence: TGTGCCAGCAGTGTGTTAGCGGGGGGGCAAGCCGGGGAGACCCAGTACTTC.

The chain couples TRBV11-2 to TRBJ2-5; weak D call: TRBD1 (6 bases). From germline, CDR1 is SGHAT and CDR2 FQNNGV. V gave up 1 base and J gave up 3 bases, with 9 bases separating them. The CDR3 covers 14 residues. The CDR3 spells CASSLGSGEETQYF. The CDR3 nucleotides read TGTGCCAGCAGCTTAGGGTCAGGGGAAGAGACCCAGTACTTC. The full variable domain, its missing parts supplied by reference TRBV11-2 and TRBJ2-5, is EAGVAQSPRYKIIEKRQSVAFWCNPISGHATLYWYQQILGQGPKLLIQFQNNGVVDDSQLPKDRFSAERLKGVDSTLKIQPAKLEDSAVYLCASSLGSGEETQYFGPGTRLLVL.

CDR3 loop: CASSSGTVSYNEQFF. CDR3 nucleotides: TGTGCCAGCAGCTCTGGGACAGTTTCCTACAATGAGCAGTTCTTC. The chain is built from TRBV9 and TRBJ2-1; 7 positions agree with TRBD1. The CDR3 length is 15 residues. CDR1 is SGDLS and CDR2 is YYNGEE in the germline V gene. The ends lost 4 bases at V and 1 base at J; junction bases unmatched: 5.

The chain combines TRBV10-3 with TRBJ2-1; tentatively, D is TRBD2 (6 bases). Germline-derived CDR1 and CDR2 are ENHRY and SYGVKD. The V end lost 0 bases, the J end lost 3 bases, and 9 bases lay between the germline ends. The CDR3 spans 15 residues. CDR3 nucleotide sequence: TGTGCCATCAGTGAGTCCCGGGACTTCTACAATGAGCAGTTCTTC. Encoded protein: CAISESRDFYNEQFF.

The V call is TRBV6-5, the J call TRBJ2-3; 7 nucleotides agree with TRBD1. The CDR3 length is 15 residues. Losses at the gene ends were 4 bases for V and 4 bases for J; bases not matched to a gene: 8. Per the germline V gene, CDR1 is MNHEY and CDR2 is SVGAGI. The CDR3 region has the DNA TGTGCCAGCAGTTTTTCCACAGGGGTGCCAGATACGCAGTATTTT. Protein: CASSFSTGVPDTQYF.